The 8 T cell receptor beta chains reported below all come from one sample, sequenced in a study of T-cell reconstitution after alpha-beta-depleted transplantation in children. Unique molecular identifiers were built into the TCRbeta library. In TCRdb, the PCR reads were re-called with MiXCR into one record per CDR3 protein. The sample has approximately 640,000 distinct CDR3 sequences, over 15% seen once. The source was PBMCs from the stem cell graft donor, collected from the stem cell graft. Receptors originate from a human donor who donated a stem cell graft to a child with acute myeloid leukemia.

In this sample, this clonotype turned up many times. V and J are TRBV29-1 and TRBJ2-3; D uncertain. Germline-derived CDR1 and CDR2 are SQVTM and ANQGSEA. The ends were cut back, 6 bases at V and 0 bases at J, with 16 bases in the middle. This CDR3 region has 15 residues. CDR3 sequence (DNA): TGCAGCGTCGCTCGATCCGGTGCTAGCACAGATACGCAGTATTTT. Its translation is CSVARSGASTDTQYF.

This clonotype has more than one count but fewer than ten. The chain couples TRBV11-2 to TRBJ1-5; TRBD1 matches at 9 bases. The CDR3 totals 18 residues. J was trimmed by 5 bases and V by 4 bases; bases with no gene match: 15. The V gene's germline CDR1 is SGHAT and CDR2 FQNNGV. Here the CDR3 reads CASSSRGLQGARDQPQHF. CDR3 in DNA: TGTGCCAGCAGCTCCCGAGGGCTACAGGGGGCAAGGGATCAGCCCCAGCATTTT. Drawing the rest from reference TRBV11-2 and TRBJ1-5, the complete variable domain is EAGVAQSPRYKIIEKRQSVAFWCNPISGHATLYWYQQILGQGPKLLIQFQNNGVVDDSQLPKDRFSAERLKGVDSTLKIQPAKLEDSAVYLCASSSRGLQGARDQPQHFGDGTRLSIL.

The chain links TRBV12-3 or TRBV12-4 to TRBJ2-4, with D uncertain. The CDR3 loop spans 21 amino acids. V dropped 1 base and J dropped 0 bases, with 25 bases sitting between them. CDR3 protein: CASSLDPSPRLITLAKNIQYF. CDR3 coding DNA: TGTGCCAGCAGTTTAGATCCGAGTCCCCGTCTGATAACCCTAGCCAAAAACATTCAGTACTTC.

The rearrangement links TRBV4-2 to TRBJ1-2; 7 nucleotides line up with TRBD1. The germline V gene has CDR1 LGHNA and CDR2 YNFKEQ. J lost 9 bases, V lost 0 bases, and 10 bases had no gene match. This CDR3 is built from 15 residues. CDR3 loop: CASSQDQGDFLRYTF. CDR3 coding DNA: TGTGCCAGCAGCCAAGATCAGGGGGACTTCCTTCGCTACACCTTC.

This clonotype was detected ten times or more. The V and J genes are TRBV29-1 and TRBJ2-1; TRBD2 matches 7 bases. Germline V lookup: CDR1 SQVTM, CDR2 ANQGSEA. The V gene end was trimmed by 3 bases and the J gene end by 4 bases; junction bases not matched to a gene: 18. The CDR3 consists of 18 residues. The CDR3 is CSVEGGYDEWKEYNEQFF. The CDR3 bases are TGCAGCGTTGAGGGGGGGTACGATGAATGGAAGGAGTACAATGAGCAGTTCTTC.

The rearrangement uses TRBV21-1 and TRBJ2-5; whether TRBD1, the table's D call, matches the DNA was not checked. TRBV21-1 is marked as a pseudogene. The CDR3 covers 19 residues. The CDR3 here is CASTGQRGRSALYQETQYF. The CDR3 region has the DNA TGTGCCAGCACCGGACAGAGGGGCCGGTCAGCCCTCTACCAAGAGACCCAGTACTTC.

The gene calls are TRBV20-1 and TRBJ2-2; D is perhaps TRBD1 (5 bases). The CDR3 consists of 13 residues. CDR1 and CDR2 (germline): DFQATT, SNEGSKA (reference sequence). Trimming left V 6 bases short and J 3 bases short, with 11 bases between. In DNA form, the CDR3 reads TGCAGTGCAACTTCAGGGCACACCGGGGAGCTGTTTTTT. Translating it yields CSATSGHTGELFF.

This clonotype came up many times. V usage is TRBV6-5 and J usage is TRBJ1-6, with a weak D call TRBD1 (5 bases). The germline gives CDR1 MNHEY, CDR2 SVGAGI. The CDR3 consists of 17 residues. V was shortened by 2 bases and J by 10 bases, with 21 bases between the two germline ends. In DNA, the CDR3 is TGTGCCAGCAGTTACGGCGCGGGAGGGGCGGTTGGATCACCCCTCCACTTT. This encodes CASSYGAGGAVGSPLHF.